The rows below give T cell receptor beta chains drawn from one sample of a study of CD8+ T cells in alopecia areata. Some clones are missing from TCRdb's copy, which holds only in-frame ones; the method was immunoSEQ multiplex PCR. In the table there are fewer than 250,000 clones, roughly two fifths of which are singletons. The source material was CD4+ T cells sorted from blood, sampled at week 34, from a patient treated with tofacitinib. The receptors stem from a human donor with alopecia areata. Each CDR3 is given with its conserved first and last residue. A D gene is named only where the DNA matches it firmly.

j_call v_call cdr3_length d_call cdr3_aa
TRBJ2-2 TRBV7-9 17 TRBD2 CASSSISGRSDTGELFF
TRBJ2-3 TRBV6-6 15 NA CASKLGYSGPDTQYF
TRBJ1-1 TRBV6-1 11 NA CASRGNTEAFF
TRBJ2-2 TRBV7-9 15 NA CASSLAVGHTGELFF
TRBJ2-3 TRBV7-9 16 NA CASSSINRISTDTQYF
TRBJ1-4 TRBV6-1 17 NA CASTETGRRATNEKLFF
TRBJ2-7 TRBV27 14 NA CASSWGVGSYEQYF
TRBJ2-7 TRBV2 14 NA CASSEVDVRSEQYF
TRBJ2-7 TRBV5-1 13 NA CASSLAGTEGQYF
TRBJ1-2 TRBV30 14 TRBD1 CAWSVLETGVGYTF
TRBJ2-3 TRBV18 14 NA CASSPPSLADTQYF
TRBJ1-2 TRBV29-1 14 NA CSVDQTDTNYGYTF
TRBJ2-6 TRBV5-1 14 NA CASSPTSGANVLTF
TRBJ2-1 TRBV30 15 NA CAWSVGQVPYNEQFF
TRBJ2-7 TRBV25-1 14 NA CASSEAGHRDEQYF
TRBJ2-2 TRBV18 15 TRBD1 CASSPGQGNSGELFF
TRBJ1-6 TRBV6-1 15 TRBD1 CASSEAGQGASPLHF
TRBJ1-4 TRBV6-1 15 NA CASRSYHATNEKLFF
TRBJ2-1 TRBV7-8 14 NA CASSYGKGSNEQFF
TRBJ2-5 TRBV30 13 TRBD1 CACSTGGQETQYF
TRBJ1-5 TRBV2 15 NA CASSTRDRGNQPQHF
TRBJ1-2 TRBV30 14 NA CAWSVLPPGARYTF
TRBJ2-2 TRBV7-7 13 NA CASSLGNTGELFF
TRBJ1-1 TRBV5-1 15 NA CASSLSRGEYTEAFF
TRBJ1-2 TRBV7-9 14 TRBD1 CASLRQGVNYGYTF
TRBJ2-7 TRBV27 17 NA CASSLVWPRGPMYEQYF
TRBJ2-4 TRBV30 14 NA CAWSVQGPKNIQYF
TRBJ2-7 TRBV28 16 NA CASSTLGAPRTYEQYF
TRBJ1-1 TRBV7-9 14 TRBD1 CANTRTGIDTEAFF
TRBJ1-1 TRBV19 13 NA CASSSGLNTEAFF
TRBJ2-3 TRBV6-6 13 NA CASSPYPQDTQYF
TRBJ2-7 TRBV30 14 NA CAWSGRRGEGEQYF
TRBJ2-7 TRBV30 14 TRBD1 CAWRGPGTVYEQYF
TRBJ2-1 TRBV5-1 13 NA CASSAATQDEQFF
TRBJ1-1 TRBV7-7 13 NA CASSLGTNTEAFF
TRBJ2-7 TRBV11-2 18 TRBD2 CASSPGLAGAGASYEQYF
TRBJ2-7 TRBV6-6 15 NA CASSSRGELGGEQYF
TRBJ2-6 TRBV4-1 18 NA CASSLIWTGSGRANVLTF
TRBJ1-3 TRBV7-9 11 NA CASSLGNTIYF
TRBJ1-1 TRBV29-1 12 NA CSVEDPGVGAFF
TRBJ2-1 TRBV30 15 NA CAWSNTFPVSNEQFF